The present T cell receptor (beta chain) was sequenced within a study of T cells in localized non-small cell lung cancer. Whole-study findings and limits: Adjacent uninvolved lung had the highest clonality, suggesting focused antigen responses.

Generated by immunoSEQ multiplex PCR, the TCRdb table keeps only in-frame clones and is missing some. The sample has around 55,000 clones; around 90% are singletons. About this clone: What it binds is unknown.

CDR3 length: 14 amino acids. Trimming cost V 1 base and J 11 bases; bases outside gene matches: 9. Per the germline V gene, CDR1 is SGHTA and CDR2 is FQGNSA. The material was PBMCs, obtained before any cancer treatment. This sequence joins TRBV7-2 and TRBJ1-1; 8 bases fit TRBD1. This receptor was identified in a female donor with stage II lung adenocarcinoma. CDR3 loop: CASSLGNPRQGAFF. CDR3 in DNA: TGTGCCAGCAGCTTAGGGAACCCCCGACAGGGGGCTTTCTTT.